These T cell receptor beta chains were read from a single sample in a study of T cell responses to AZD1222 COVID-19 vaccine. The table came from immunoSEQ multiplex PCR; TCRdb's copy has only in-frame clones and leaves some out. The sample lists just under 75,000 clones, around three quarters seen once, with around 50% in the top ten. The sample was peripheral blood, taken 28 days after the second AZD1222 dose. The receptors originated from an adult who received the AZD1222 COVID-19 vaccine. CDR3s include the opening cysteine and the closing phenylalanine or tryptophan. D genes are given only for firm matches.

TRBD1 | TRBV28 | CASRTGVGEKLFF
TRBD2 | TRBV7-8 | CASSSFSGLPSNTGELFF
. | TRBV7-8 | CASTDSSSYNEQFF
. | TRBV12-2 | CASRLERDRGYYNEQFF
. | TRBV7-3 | CASSLVSQGPLTEAFF
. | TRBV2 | CASVGRLSSYEQYF
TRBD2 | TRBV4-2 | CASSQDESGVEYEQYF
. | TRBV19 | CASTTVGHQPQHF
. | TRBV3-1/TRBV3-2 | CASSQDRNPGGNTIYF
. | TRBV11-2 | CASTPDRTYEQYF
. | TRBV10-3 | CAISESWFTGRSGYTF
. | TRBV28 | CASSLGTISYNEQFF
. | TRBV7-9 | CASSLAQAAYNEKLFF
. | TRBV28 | CASTTSGRGYTF
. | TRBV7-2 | CASSLEGTFTGELFF
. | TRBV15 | CATSREQGSGYEQYF
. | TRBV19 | CASRLTPDTYEQYF
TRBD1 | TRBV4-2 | CASSHLDRDRAYGYTF
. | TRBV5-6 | CASSWGTAEKLFF
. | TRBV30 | CAWSVQVEAGELFF
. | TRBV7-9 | CASSLEDSNYGYTF
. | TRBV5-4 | CASSVQGGNTEAFF
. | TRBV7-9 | CASSHAEQGTNEKLFF
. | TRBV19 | CASSQDRSSYNEQFF
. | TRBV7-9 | CASHPGPSTDTQYF
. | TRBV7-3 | CASSSQSGANVLTF
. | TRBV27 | CASRRRDRNTGELFF
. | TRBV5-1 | CASSPMPVDGGTEAFF
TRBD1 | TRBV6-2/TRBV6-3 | CASSSDRTGWGYGYTF
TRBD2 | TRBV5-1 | CASSLSLAGIDNEQFF
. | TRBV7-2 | CASSSTIGSDTQYF
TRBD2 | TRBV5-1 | CASSLVPAGGLYNEQFF
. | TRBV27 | CASSLAAGGNTIYF
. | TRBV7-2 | CASSLVGAEETQYF
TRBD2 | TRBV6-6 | CASSLLAGGTGELFF
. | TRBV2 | CASSDVRYTGELFF
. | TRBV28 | CASGSPGSPRSTDTQYF
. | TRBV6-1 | CASSESLRGNTEAFF
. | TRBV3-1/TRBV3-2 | CASSQLVRARDYTF
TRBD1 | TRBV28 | CASTRPGQGLGNTIYF